This T cell receptor (beta chain) originates from a study of T cells in Graves' hyperthyroidism and ophthalmopathy. The CDR3 regions of TCR beta were amplified from RNA transcripts. When the TCR CDR3 underwent first-round RT-PCR, the HTBI primer set was used. TCRdb independently ran MiXCR on the multiplex PCR reads; one entry per CDR3 protein. The table lists about 530,000 distinct CDR3 sequences, approximately 17% of them singletons, with approximately 15% in the top ten. This clonotype was picked up many times. From germline, CDR1 is SGHTA and CDR2 FQGTGA. V was clipped by 2 bases and J by 4 bases; unmatched bases: 6. The CDR3 runs 17 residues.

V is TRBV7-3 and J is TRBJ2-1, with 12 bases identical to TRBD2. The specimen sequenced was blood. The TCR sequence derives from a woman aged 18-29 years with Graves' ophthalmopathy. CDR3 amino acids: CASSLEPGLAGYNEQFF. For the CDR3, the DNA is TGTGCCAGCAGCTTAGAACCCGGACTAGCGGGGTACAATGAGCAGTTCTTC.